The T cell receptor (beta chain) described here comes from a study of control samples from healthy donors and cancer patients. Clones were sequenced by immunoSEQ multiplex PCR, and TCRdb holds only the in-frame ones, with some missing. Of 100,000 or so clones listed, roughly 85% are singletons. Germline-derived CDR1 and CDR2 are LGHNA and YNFKEQ. The CDR3 length is 16 residues. With 0 bases clipped from V and 5 bases from J, the junction kept 7 bases outside the gene matches. This TCR came from a woman aged 45-65 years in good health. Sequencing was performed on blood. The genes are TRBV4-2 and TRBJ2-3; TRBD2 aligns across 8 bases. The DNA of the CDR3 is TGTGCCAGCAGCCAAGAGGACGGGGGGGCCGAAGATACGCAGTATTTT. It specifies CASSQEDGGAEDTQYF.